This T cell receptor beta chain came from a study of blood T cell repertoires in COVID-19. Study at large: Samples taken during acute and convalescent COVID-19 were collected in the United States, Italy and Spain. The analysed material was cDNA or gDNA that came from T cells, B-cell-depleted T cells, or PBMCs.

Germline trimming cut 5 bases from V and 10 bases from J; bases unmatched to any gene: 12. Germline CDR1 and CDR2: SEHNR and FQNEAQ (reference sequence). This CDR3 is 14 amino acids long. Per the original data handling: Reference gene primer amplification yielded estimated nucleated cell counts. Assay: immunoSEQ multiplex PCR; the TCRdb copy retains only in-frame clones and omits some. D and trimming come from the DNA, and the V and J calls and clone size come from that table. The table has some 240,000 clones, 89% seen once. The receptor's source is a man aged 55 to 69 who had recovered from COVID-19. The chain links TRBV7-9 to TRBJ2-3; 7 bases agree with TRBD1. Sequencing was done on a sample of peripheral blood. The CDR3 sequence is CASSPDRVRESQYF. The CDR3 DNA reads TGTGCCAGCAGCCCAGACAGGGTTCGGGAATCGCAGTATTTT.